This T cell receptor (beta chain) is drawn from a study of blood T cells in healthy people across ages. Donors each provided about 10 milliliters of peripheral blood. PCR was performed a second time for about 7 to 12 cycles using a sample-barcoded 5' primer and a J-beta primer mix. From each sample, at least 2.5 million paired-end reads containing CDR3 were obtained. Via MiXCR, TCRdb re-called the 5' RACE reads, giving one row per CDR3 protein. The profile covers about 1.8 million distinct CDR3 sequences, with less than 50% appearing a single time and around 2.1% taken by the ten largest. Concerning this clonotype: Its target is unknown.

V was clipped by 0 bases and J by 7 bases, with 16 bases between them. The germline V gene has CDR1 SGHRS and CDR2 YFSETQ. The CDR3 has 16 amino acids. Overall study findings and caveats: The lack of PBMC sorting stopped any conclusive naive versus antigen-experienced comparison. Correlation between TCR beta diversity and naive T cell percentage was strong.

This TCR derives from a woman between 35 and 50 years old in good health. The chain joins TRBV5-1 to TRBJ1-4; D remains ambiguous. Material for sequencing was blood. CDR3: CASSLVPGRAGEKLFF. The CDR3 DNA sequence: TGCGCCAGCAGCTTGGTTCCCGGCAGAGCGGGTGAAAAACTGTTTTTT.